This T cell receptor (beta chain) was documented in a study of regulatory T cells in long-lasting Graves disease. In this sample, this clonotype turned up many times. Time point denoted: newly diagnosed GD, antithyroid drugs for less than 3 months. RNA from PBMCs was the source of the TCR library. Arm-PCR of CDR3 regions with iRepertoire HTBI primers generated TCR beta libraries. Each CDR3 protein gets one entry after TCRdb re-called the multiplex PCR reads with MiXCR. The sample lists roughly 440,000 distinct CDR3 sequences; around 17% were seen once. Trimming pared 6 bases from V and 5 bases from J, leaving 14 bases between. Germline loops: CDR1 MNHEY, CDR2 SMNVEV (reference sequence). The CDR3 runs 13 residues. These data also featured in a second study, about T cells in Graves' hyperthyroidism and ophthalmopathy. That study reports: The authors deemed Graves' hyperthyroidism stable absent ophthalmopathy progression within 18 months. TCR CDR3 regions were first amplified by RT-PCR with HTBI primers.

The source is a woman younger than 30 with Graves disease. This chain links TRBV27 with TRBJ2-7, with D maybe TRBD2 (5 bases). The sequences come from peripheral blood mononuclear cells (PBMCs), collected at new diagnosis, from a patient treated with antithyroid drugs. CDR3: CASSRGTDNEQYF. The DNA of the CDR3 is TGTGCCAGCAGCCGGGGAACCGACAACGAGCAGTACTTC.